Shown below are 29 T cell receptor beta chains from a single sample sequenced in a study of graft-versus-host responses after intestinal transplantation. Assay: immunoSEQ multiplex PCR; the TCRdb copy retains only in-frame clones and omits some. Of thousands of clones in the sample, under 35% were seen once. The starting material was alloreactive CD4+ T cells from a mixed lymphocyte reaction culture, obtained before intestinal transplant. Subset noted: CFSE-low proliferating T cells sorted from roughly six-day pre-transplant mixed lymphocyte reaction (GvH or HvG direction). These TCRs come from a human patient who received an intestinal transplant.

V is TRBV28 and J is TRBJ2-2, with D perhaps matching TRBD1 (6 bases). Germline V gene data show CDR1 as MDHEN and CDR2 as SYDVKM. V was cut by 6 bases and J by 2 bases, with 13 bases left in between. The CDR3 totals 15 residues. CDR3 nucleotide sequence: TGTGCCAGCAGAGCCGGGACATTCAACACCGGGGAGCTGTTTTTT. Translating gives CASRAGTFNTGELFF.

The rearrangement joins TRBV10-1 to TRBJ2-3; a possible D gene is TRBD2 (6 bases). V dropped 5 bases and J dropped 4 bases, with 13 bases sitting between them. Germline lookup yields CDR1 WNHNN and CDR2 SYGVQD (reference sequence). The CDR3 contains 14 residues. In DNA form, the CDR3 reads TGCGCCAGCAGTCCGGCGGGGCGGGCAGATACGCAGTATTTT. It is translated as CASSPAGRADTQYF.

CDR3: CASSLRGSGTQYF. CDR3 DNA sequence: TGTGCCAGCAGTTTGCGGGGCTCGGGGACCCAGTACTTC. The J gene is TRBJ2-5, the V gene TRBV28; D possibly corresponds to TRBD2 (6 bases). This CDR3 region has 13 residues. The V gene's germline CDR1 is MDHEN and CDR2 SYDVKM. V lost 3 bases and J lost 7, with 12 bases in between.

J is TRBJ2-6 and V is TRBV5-4; TRBD2 matches at 7 bases. The CDR3 length is 14 residues. CDR1 and CDR2 from the germline V gene are SGHNT and YYREEE (reference sequence). With 3 bases clipped from V and 11 bases from J, the junction kept 8 bases outside the gene matches. CDR3: CASSWDYGGDVLTF. The CDR3 bases are TGTGCCAGCAGCTGGGACTATGGTGGTGACGTCCTGACTTTC. The full variable domain, its missing parts supplied by reference TRBV5-4 and TRBJ2-6, is ETGVTQSPTHLIKTRGQQVTLRCSSQSGHNTVSWYQQALGQGPQFIFQYYREEENGRGNFPPRFSGLQFPNYSSELNVNALELDDSALYLCASSWDYGGDVLTFGAGSRLTVL.

The chain employs TRBV7-3 and TRBJ2-7, with 9 bases aligning to TRBD1. Germline lookup yields CDR1 SGHTA and CDR2 FQGTGA. The CDR3 runs to 13 residues. The trim removed 5 bases at V and 6 bases at J, leaving 5 bases unmatched. This CDR3 reads CASSLWTGAEQYF. The CDR3 DNA reads TGTGCCAGCAGCCTATGGACAGGGGCCGAGCAGTACTTC.

This sequence joins TRBV5-4 and TRBJ2-1; 9 nucleotides line up with TRBD2. From germline, CDR1 is SGHNT and CDR2 YYREEE (reference sequence). The CDR3 length is 17 residues. V was clipped by 0 bases and J by 3 bases; unmatched bases: 7. CDR3 in DNA: TGTGCCAGCAGCTTGGAAGGCGGGAGGGCCATCTACAATGAGCAGTTCTTC. It encodes CASSLEGGRAIYNEQFF.

The chain links TRBV6-4 to TRBJ2-4, with TRBD2 matching 10 bases. The germline V gene encodes CDR1 MRHNA and CDR2 SNTAGT. The CDR3 has 17 amino acids. V was pared by 0 bases and J by 4 bases, with 6 bases of the junction left unmatched. CDR3 sequence (DNA): TGTGCCAGCAGTGACTCACTAGCGGGATACCTTAAAAACATTCAGTACTTC. Amino acid sequence: CASSDSLAGYLKNIQYF.

This chain connects TRBV5-1 to TRBJ2-4, with TRBD2 matching 9 bases. The CDR3 extends over 14 amino acids. Germline V gene data show CDR1 as SGHRS and CDR2 as YFSETQ. V trimming: 0 bases; J trimming: 5 bases; junction bases outside the gene matches: 0. The CDR3 coding sequence is TGCGCCAGCAGCTTGGGGACTAGCGAAAACATTCAGTACTTC. Amino acid sequence: CASSLGTSENIQYF.

This rearrangement joins TRBV9 to TRBJ1-1; D not certain. Germline CDR1 is SGDLS and CDR2 is YYNGEE. V lost 1 base, J lost 3 bases, and 7 bases lay in between. The CDR3 is 13 amino acids. The CDR3 sequence is CASSVQVDTEAFF. CDR3 nucleotide sequence: TGTGCCAGCAGCGTACAGGTGGACACTGAAGCTTTCTTT.

This chain joins TRBV5-4 and TRBJ1-2; 9 positions match TRBD1. The length of the CDR3 is 15 residues. In germline, CDR1 is SGHNT, CDR2 YYREEE (reference sequence). The V segment lost 5 bases and the J segment 4 bases; nucleotides outside the gene matches: 9. In DNA form, the CDR3 reads TGTGCCAGCAGTCTCGGACAGGGGCAGTTCTATGGCTACACCTTC. It encodes CASSLGQGQFYGYTF.

This clone was picked up a small number of times. The chain has TRBV19 and TRBJ2-5; 7 nucleotides match TRBD1. V lost 5 bases, J lost 7 bases, and 10 bases stayed unmatched. CDR1 LNHDA and CDR2 SQIVND come from the germline V gene (reference sequence). This CDR3 is built from 14 residues. The CDR3 DNA follows: TGTGCCAGTAGTGAGAGACAGGGTTGGGGGACCCAGTACTTC. Translated, it gives CASSERQGWGTQYF.

The chain combines TRBV9 with TRBJ2-3; 9 bases match TRBD2. J lost 1 base, V lost 0 bases, and 0 bases had no gene match. In germline, CDR1 is SGDLS, CDR2 YYNGEE. CDR3 size: 15 residues. The CDR3 DNA reads TGTGCCAGCAGCGTAGGGACTAGCGGCACAGATACGCAGTATTTT. It yields the protein CASSVGTSGTDTQYF.

The table lists this clone with a few counts. The V and J genes are TRBV6-1 and TRBJ2-7; 7 bases are shared with TRBD2. Unmatched junction bases numbered 12, after V lost 4 bases and J lost 6 bases. The CDR3 is 15 amino acids. Germline loops: CDR1 MNHNS, CDR2 SASEGT. The CDR3 DNA is TGTGCCAGCAGTGCCCCTTACGGGAGGATGGGCGAGCAGTACTTC. Its translation is CASSAPYGRMGEQYF.

This clone was seen a few times. The rearrangement links TRBV6-6 to TRBJ1-5, with D perhaps matching TRBD1 (5 bases). Germline values: CDR1 MNHNY, CDR2 SVGAGI (reference sequence). Trimming pared 3 bases from V and 8 bases from J, leaving 17 bases between. The CDR3 totals 15 residues. CDR3 sequence (DNA): TGTGCCAGCAGTTATTCCCAGGGCGGGAGTGAGCCCCAGCATTTT. It encodes CASSYSQGGSEPQHF.

This sequence joins TRBV19 and TRBJ1-4, with 9 bases matching TRBD1. CDR1 LNHDA and CDR2 SQIVND come from the germline V gene (reference sequence). After removal of 1 base from V and 8 bases from J, the junction contained 5 bases not matched to a gene. CDR3 length: 15 residues. The chain's CDR3 is CASSIVRDRAEKLFF. In DNA, the CDR3 is TGTGCCAGTAGTATAGTCCGGGACAGGGCCGAAAAACTGTTTTTT.

The chain combines TRBV28 with TRBJ2-7, with 7 positions matching TRBD1. The CDR3 loop spans 15 amino acids. Unmatched junction bases numbered 11, after V lost 3 bases and J lost 6 bases. The V gene's germline CDR1 is MDHEN and CDR2 SYDVKM. The CDR3 is CASSFSRAGGSEQYF. In DNA, the CDR3 is TGTGCCAGCAGTTTCTCCCGGGCAGGGGGATCCGAGCAGTACTTC.

The gene calls are TRBV11-2 and TRBJ2-7; possible D gene TRBD1, 6 bases. Per the germline V gene, CDR1 is SGHAT and CDR2 is FQNNGV. CDR3 length equals 14 residues. V shed 5 bases and J shed 0 bases, with 11 bases lying between them. The CDR3 loop reads CASSLQGLSYEQYF. DNA of the CDR3: TGTGCCAGCAGCCTACAGGGCCTCTCCTACGAGCAGTACTTC.

V usage is TRBV7-8 and J usage is TRBJ1-2; D call uncertain. Germline V gene lookup returns CDR1 SGHVS and CDR2 FQNEAQ. V was trimmed by 4 bases and J by 3 bases, leaving 15 bases between them. The length of the CDR3 is 15 residues. In DNA, the CDR3 is TGTGCCAGCAGCTACGACTCACGAGGCGACTATGGCTACACCTTC. Translating it yields CASSYDSRGDYGYTF.

Sample share makes this clone medium-sized. This CDR3 is CASSEGPRTGVETQYF. Here the CDR3 DNA reads TGTGCCAGCAGTGAGGGGCCCCGGACAGGTGTAGAGACCCAGTACTTC. V and J are TRBV6-1 and TRBJ2-5; 7 bases line up with TRBD1. From germline, CDR1 is MNHNS and CDR2 SASEGT. Germline trimming cut 3 bases from V and 4 bases from J; bases unmatched to any gene: 11. CDR3 size: 16 residues.

This clone was recorded once. CDR3 DNA: TGTGCCAGCAGCACGGGACAGGGGAATAGCCAGCCCCAGCATTTT. Residues: CASSTGQGNSQPQHF. The chain joins TRBV11-2 to TRBJ1-5, with TRBD1 matching over 10 bases. The CDR3 extends over 15 amino acids. CDR1 is SGHAT, CDR2 FQNNGV, per germline. V trimming: 5 bases; J trimming: 7 bases; junction bases outside the gene matches: 8.

The chain carries TRBV7-8 and TRBJ1-1; 8 bases agree with TRBD1. Losses at the gene ends were 5 bases for V and 7 bases for J; bases not matched to a gene: 3. This CDR3 comprises 12 residues. Germline V lookup: CDR1 SGHVS, CDR2 FQNEAQ. CDR3 nucleotides: TGTGCCAGCAGCCCAGACAGGGGTGAAGCTTTCTTT. The encoded protein is CASSPDRGEAFF.

The rearrangement links TRBV28 to TRBJ1-1; 9 nucleotides agree with TRBD1. Losses at the gene ends were 8 bases for V and 4 bases for J; bases not matched to a gene: 8. The germline CDR1 and CDR2 sequences are MDHEN and SYDVKM. The CDR3 consists of 14 residues. The CDR3 loop is CASGTTGGSTEAFF. The CDR3 nucleotides are TGTGCCAGCGGAACGACAGGGGGAAGCACTGAAGCTTTCTTT. The variable domain in full, with the rest retrieved from reference TRBV28 and TRBJ1-1, is DVKVTQSSRYLVKRTGEKVFLECVQDMDHENMFWYRQDPGLGLRLIYFSYDVKMKEKGDIPEGYSVSREKKERFSLILESASTNQTSMYLCASGTTGGSTEAFFGQGTRLTVV.

The rearrangement links TRBV9 to TRBJ2-5; TRBD2 matches at 10 bases. The germline gives CDR1 SGDLS, CDR2 YYNGEE. This CDR3 contains 14 residues. V was pared by 0 bases and J by 4 bases, with 0 bases of the junction left unmatched. CDR3 amino acids: CASSVASGRETQYF. For the CDR3, the DNA is TGTGCCAGCAGCGTAGCTAGCGGGAGAGAGACCCAGTACTTC.

The chain is built from TRBV28 and TRBJ1-3; tentative D call: TRBD1 (6 bases). V was cut by 5 bases and J by 0 bases, with 14 bases left in between. The CDR3 loop spans 16 amino acids. Germline V lookup: CDR1 MDHEN, CDR2 SYDVKM. The CDR3 is CASSGDNLSSGNTIYF. CDR3 sequence (DNA): TGTGCCAGCAGTGGGGACAACCTGAGCTCTGGAAACACCATATATTTT.

The chain links TRBV9 to TRBJ2-5; 7 nucleotides align to TRBD2. The CDR3 spans 14 residues. Germline V gives CDR1 SGDLS, CDR2 YYNGEE. The J segment lost 7 bases and the V segment lost 4 bases, leaving 10 bases of the junction unmatched. The CDR3 DNA follows: TGTGCCAGCAGCATATTAGCGGGCTCGGGGACCCAGTACTTC. Its protein product is CASSILAGSGTQYF.

In this sample, this clone is medium-sized (0.01 to 0.1%). This chain joins TRBV28 and TRBJ2-1; 7 nucleotides align to TRBD2. CDR3 length: 15 residues. With 3 bases clipped from V and 6 bases from J, the junction kept 8 bases outside the gene matches. From germline, CDR1 is MDHEN and CDR2 SYDVKM. The CDR3, as DNA: TGTGCCAGCAGTTTTTGGGAGGGCCGGGTCAATGAGCAGTTCTTC. This encodes CASSFWEGRVNEQFF.

The chain has TRBV27 and TRBJ1-4, with a tentative D call TRBD1 (6 bases). Germline CDR1 MNHEY, CDR2 SMNVEV (reference sequence). The V end lost 4 bases, the J end lost 15 bases, and 15 bases lay between the germline ends. The CDR3 loop spans 12 amino acids. The CDR3 reads CASSSSDRRMFF. The CDR3 DNA is TGTGCCAGCAGTTCCTCAGACAGGAGGATGTTTTTT. Looking up the rest from reference TRBV27 and TRBJ1-4 gives the full variable domain: EAQVTQNPRYLITVTGKKLTVTCSQNMNHEYMSWYRQDPGLGLRQIYYSMNVEVTDKGDVPEGYKVSRKEKRNFPLILESPSPNQTSLYFCASSSSDRRMFFGSGTQLSVL.

The J gene is TRBJ2-7, the V gene TRBV27, with 8 bases identical to TRBD1. After removal of 5 bases from V and 0 bases from J, the junction contained 6 bases not matched to a gene. This CDR3 is 15 amino acids long. CDR1 is MNHEY and CDR2 is SMNVEV in the germline V gene (reference sequence). In DNA, the CDR3 is TGTGCCAGCAGTCCCCATGGACAGGGCTCCTACGAGCAGTACTTC. Its translation is CASSPHGQGSYEQYF.

By its share, this clone is medium-sized. The J gene is TRBJ1-5, the V gene TRBV6-1; 7 nucleotides match TRBD1. Germline values: CDR1 MNHNS, CDR2 SASEGT. The V gene end was trimmed by 4 bases and the J gene end by 0 bases; junction bases not matched to a gene: 9. There are 17 residues in the CDR3. The CDR3 protein is CASSVRDSTFSNQPQHF. In DNA, the CDR3 is TGTGCCAGCAGTGTTCGGGACAGTACATTTAGCAATCAGCCCCAGCATTTT.